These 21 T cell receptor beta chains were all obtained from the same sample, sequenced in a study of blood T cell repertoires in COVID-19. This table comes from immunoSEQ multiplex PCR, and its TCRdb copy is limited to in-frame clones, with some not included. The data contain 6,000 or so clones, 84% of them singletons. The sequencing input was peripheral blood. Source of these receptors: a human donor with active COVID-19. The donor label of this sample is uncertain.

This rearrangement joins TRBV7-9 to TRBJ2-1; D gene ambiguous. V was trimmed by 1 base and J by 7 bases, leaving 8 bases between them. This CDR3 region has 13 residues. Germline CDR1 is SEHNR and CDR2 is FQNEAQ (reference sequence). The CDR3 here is CASSLGLVNEQFF. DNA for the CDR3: TGTGCCAGCAGCTTAGGACTCGTTAATGAGCAGTTCTTC.

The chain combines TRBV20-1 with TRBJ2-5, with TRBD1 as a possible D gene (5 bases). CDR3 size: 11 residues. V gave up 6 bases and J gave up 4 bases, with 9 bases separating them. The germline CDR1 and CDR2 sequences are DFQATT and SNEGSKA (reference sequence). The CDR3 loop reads CSAKQGETQYF. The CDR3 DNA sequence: TGCAGTGCCAAGCAGGGAGAGACCCAGTACTTC.

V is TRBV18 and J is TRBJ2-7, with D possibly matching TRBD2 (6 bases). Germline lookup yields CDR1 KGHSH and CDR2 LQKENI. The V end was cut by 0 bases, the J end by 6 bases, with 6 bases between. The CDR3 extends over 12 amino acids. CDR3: CASSPPGGEQYF. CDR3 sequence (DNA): TGTGCCAGCTCACCACCGGGGGGCGAGCAGTACTTC. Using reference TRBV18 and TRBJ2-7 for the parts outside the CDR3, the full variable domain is NAGVMQNPRHLVRRRGQEARLRCSPMKGHSHVYWYRQLPEEGLKFMVYLQKENIIDESGMPKERFSAEFPKEGPSILRIQQVVRGDSAAYFCASSPPGGEQYFGPGTRLTVT.

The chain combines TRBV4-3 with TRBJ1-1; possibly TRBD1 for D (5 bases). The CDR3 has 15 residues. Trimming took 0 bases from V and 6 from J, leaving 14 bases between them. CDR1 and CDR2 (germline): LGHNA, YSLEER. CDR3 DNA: TGCGCCAGCAGCCAAGATTGGAGGGGCTCGTCTGAAGCTTTCTTT. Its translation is CASSQDWRGSSEAFF.

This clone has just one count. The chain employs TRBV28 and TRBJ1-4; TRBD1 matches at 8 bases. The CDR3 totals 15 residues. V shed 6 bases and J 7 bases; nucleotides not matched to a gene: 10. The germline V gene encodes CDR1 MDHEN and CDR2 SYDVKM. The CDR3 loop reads CASRPHRGGVEKLFF. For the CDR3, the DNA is TGTGCCAGCAGACCCCACAGGGGGGGAGTTGAAAAACTGTTTTTT.

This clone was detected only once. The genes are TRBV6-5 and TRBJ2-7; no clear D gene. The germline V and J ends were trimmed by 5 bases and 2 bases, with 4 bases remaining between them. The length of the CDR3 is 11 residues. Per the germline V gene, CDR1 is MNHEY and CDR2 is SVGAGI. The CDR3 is CASSQAYEQYF. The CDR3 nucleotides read TGTGCCAGCAGTCAGGCCTACGAGCAGTACTTC.

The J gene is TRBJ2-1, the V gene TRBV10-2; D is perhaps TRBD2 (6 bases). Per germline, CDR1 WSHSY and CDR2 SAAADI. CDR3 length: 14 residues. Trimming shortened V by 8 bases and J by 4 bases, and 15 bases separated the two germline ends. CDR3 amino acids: CASVSGRSYNEQFF. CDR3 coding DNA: TGCGCCAGCGTTAGCGGCCGATCATACAATGAGCAGTTCTTC.

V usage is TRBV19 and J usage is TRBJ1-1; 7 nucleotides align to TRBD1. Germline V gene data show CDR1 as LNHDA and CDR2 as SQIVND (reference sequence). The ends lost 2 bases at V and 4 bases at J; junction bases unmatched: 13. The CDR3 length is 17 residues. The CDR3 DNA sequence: TGTGCCAGTAGTATAATCCGGCAGGGGGAGGCAGGCACTGAAGCTTTCTTT. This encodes CASSIIRQGEAGTEAFF.

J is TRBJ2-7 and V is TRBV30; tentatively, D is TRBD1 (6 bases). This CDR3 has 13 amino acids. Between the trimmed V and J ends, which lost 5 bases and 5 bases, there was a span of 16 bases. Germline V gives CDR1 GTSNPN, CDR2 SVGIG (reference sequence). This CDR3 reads CAWSTGKIDEQYF. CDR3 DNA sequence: TGTGCCTGGTCCACAGGGAAAATCGACGAGCAGTACTTC.

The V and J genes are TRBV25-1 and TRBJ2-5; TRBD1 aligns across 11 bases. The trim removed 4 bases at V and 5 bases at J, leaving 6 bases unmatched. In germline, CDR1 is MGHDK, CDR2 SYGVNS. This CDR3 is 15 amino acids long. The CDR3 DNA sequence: TGTGCCAGCAGTGTATCCGGGACAGGGGGTGAGACCCAGTACTTC. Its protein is CASSVSGTGGETQYF.

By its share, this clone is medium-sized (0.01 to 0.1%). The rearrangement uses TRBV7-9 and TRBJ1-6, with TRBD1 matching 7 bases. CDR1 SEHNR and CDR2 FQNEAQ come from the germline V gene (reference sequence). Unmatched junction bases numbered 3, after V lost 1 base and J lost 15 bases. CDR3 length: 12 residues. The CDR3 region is CASSLGDSRLHF. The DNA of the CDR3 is TGTGCCAGCAGCTTAGGGGACAGCCGCCTCCACTTT. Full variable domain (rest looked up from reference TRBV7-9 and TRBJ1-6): DTGVSQNPRHKITKRGQNVTFRCDPISEHNRLYWYRQTLGQGPEFLTYFQNEAQLEKSRLLSDRFSAERPKGSFSTLEIQRTEQGDSAMYLCASSLGDSRLHFGNGTRLTVT.

CDR3 residues: CSARGTGVEAFF. DNA for the CDR3: TGCAGCGCCAGGGGGACAGGGGTTGAAGCTTTCTTT. The V call is TRBV29-1, the J call TRBJ1-1, with 10 bases aligning to TRBD1. The CDR3 contains 12 residues. Germline CDR1 SQVTM, CDR2 ANQGSEA. With 7 bases clipped from V and 7 bases from J, the junction kept 6 bases outside the gene matches.

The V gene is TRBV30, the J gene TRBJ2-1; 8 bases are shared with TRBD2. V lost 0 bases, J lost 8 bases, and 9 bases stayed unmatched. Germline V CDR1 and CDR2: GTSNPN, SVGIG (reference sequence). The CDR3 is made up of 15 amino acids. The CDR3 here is CAWSVDGGAIDEQFF. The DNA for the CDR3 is TGTGCCTGGAGTGTCGACGGGGGGGCCATCGATGAGCAGTTCTTC.

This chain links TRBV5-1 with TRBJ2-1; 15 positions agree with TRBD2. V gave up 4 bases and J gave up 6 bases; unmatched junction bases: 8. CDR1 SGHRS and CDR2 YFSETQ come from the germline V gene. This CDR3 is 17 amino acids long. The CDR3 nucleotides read TGCGCCAGCAGCCCGGGACTAGCGGGAGGCCCCACCAATGAGCAGTTCTTC. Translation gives CASSPGLAGGPTNEQFF.

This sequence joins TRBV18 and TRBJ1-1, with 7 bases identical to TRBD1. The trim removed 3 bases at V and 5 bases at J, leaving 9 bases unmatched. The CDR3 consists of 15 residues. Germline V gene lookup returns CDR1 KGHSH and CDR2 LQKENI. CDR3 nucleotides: TGTGCCAGCTCACCGCGCCGGACAGGTGGGACTGAAGCTTTCTTT. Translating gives CASSPRRTGGTEAFF.

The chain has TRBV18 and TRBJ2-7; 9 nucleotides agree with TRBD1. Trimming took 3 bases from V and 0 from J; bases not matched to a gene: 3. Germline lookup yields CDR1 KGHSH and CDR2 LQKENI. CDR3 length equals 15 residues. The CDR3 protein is CASSPGQGNSYEQYF. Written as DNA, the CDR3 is TGTGCCAGCTCACCCGGACAGGGGAACTCCTACGAGCAGTACTTC.

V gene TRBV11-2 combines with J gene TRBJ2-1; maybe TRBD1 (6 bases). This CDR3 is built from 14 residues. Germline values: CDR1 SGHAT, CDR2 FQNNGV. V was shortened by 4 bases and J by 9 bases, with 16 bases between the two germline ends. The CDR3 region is CASSSVGALGEQFF. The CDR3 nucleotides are TGTGCCAGCAGCTCCGTGGGGGCCTTGGGTGAGCAGTTCTTC.

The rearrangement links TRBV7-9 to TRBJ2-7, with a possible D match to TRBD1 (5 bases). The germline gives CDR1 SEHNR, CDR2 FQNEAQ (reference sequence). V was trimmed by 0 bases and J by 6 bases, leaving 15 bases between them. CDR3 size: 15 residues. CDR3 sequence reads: CASSLAQGPSGEQYF. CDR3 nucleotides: TGTGCCAGCAGCTTAGCCCAGGGCCCGTCGGGCGAGCAGTACTTC.

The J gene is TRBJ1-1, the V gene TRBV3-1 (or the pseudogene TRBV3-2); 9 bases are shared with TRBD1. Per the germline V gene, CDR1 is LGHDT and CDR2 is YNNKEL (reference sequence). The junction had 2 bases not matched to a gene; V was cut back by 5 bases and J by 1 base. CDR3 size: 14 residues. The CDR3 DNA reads TGTGCCAGCAGCTGGGGACAGGGGAACACTGAAGCTTTCTTT. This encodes CASSWGQGNTEAFF.

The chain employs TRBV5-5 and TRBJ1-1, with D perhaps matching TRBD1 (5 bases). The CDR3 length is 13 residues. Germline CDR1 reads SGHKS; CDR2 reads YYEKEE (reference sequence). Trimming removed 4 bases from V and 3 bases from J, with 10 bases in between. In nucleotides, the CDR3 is TGTGCCAGCAGCCCGCGGGGGTACACTGAAGCTTTCTTT. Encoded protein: CASSPRGYTEAFF.

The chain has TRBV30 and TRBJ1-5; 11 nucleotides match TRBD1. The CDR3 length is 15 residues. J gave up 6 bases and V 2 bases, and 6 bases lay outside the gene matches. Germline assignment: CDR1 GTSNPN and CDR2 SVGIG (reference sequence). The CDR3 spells CAWSRTGGAGQPQHF. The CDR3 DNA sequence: TGTGCCTGGAGTCGGACAGGGGGCGCGGGTCAGCCCCAGCATTTT.